The 24 T cell receptor beta chains below come from one sample, sequenced in a study of CD8+ T cells in alopecia areata. Treatment noted: oral pan-JAK inhibitor, 5-10 mg twice daily. It was cDNA, reverse transcribed from extracted RNA, that served as the sequencing template. Using immunoSEQ multiplex PCR, the repertoire was profiled, and TCRdb retains in-frame clones only, with some absent. Here the sample spans about 180,000 clones, about 53% being singletons. The sequencing used CD8+ T cells sorted from blood, collected at week 24, from a patient treated with tofacitinib. The receptors derive from a human donor with alopecia areata.

The chain couples TRBV13 to TRBJ2-2; D assignment may be TRBD1 or TRBD2 (5 bases each). This CDR3 has 15 residues. Trimming took 3 bases from V and 0 from J, leaving 8 bases between them. Germline lookup yields CDR1 PRHDT and CDR2 FYEKMQ (reference sequence). This CDR3 reads CASSFGTSNTGELFF. The CDR3 DNA sequence: TGTGCCAGCAGCTTTGGGACCTCGAACACCGGGGAGCTGTTTTTT.

The chain joins TRBV2 to TRBJ1-1, with D possibly TRBD1 on 5 matching bases. Germline assignment: CDR1 SNHLY and CDR2 FYNNEI. Trimming left V 6 bases short and J 1 base short, with 18 bases between. CDR3 length: 16 residues. The CDR3 nucleotides read TGTGCCAGCAGCACGGGACCCTTGTGGGGGAACACTGAAGCTTTCTTT. Its protein product is CASSTGPLWGNTEAFF.

This clone was seen more than once but under ten times. This chain connects TRBV6-5 to TRBJ2-1; no clear D gene. The length of the CDR3 is 13 residues. Per germline, CDR1 MNHEY and CDR2 SVGAGI. V was clipped by 6 bases and J by 0 bases, with 6 bases between them. DNA for the CDR3: TGTGCCAGCAGCTCGAGCTCCTACAATGAGCAGTTCTTC. It yields the protein CASSSSSYNEQFF.

The chain recombines TRBV7-9 with TRBJ2-5, with D possibly TRBD1 on 6 matching bases. This CDR3 has 14 amino acids. Germline CDR1 reads SEHNR; CDR2 reads FQNEAQ (reference sequence). The ends were cut back, 5 bases at V and 5 bases at J, with 15 bases in the middle. CDR3 nucleotides: TGTGCCAGCAGCCCCCGGACAGTTTCGGAGACCCAGTACTTC. Its protein is CASSPRTVSETQYF.

This clone showed up just a few times. This chain joins TRBV2 and TRBJ2-4, with D perhaps matching TRBD1 (6 bases). V lost 0 bases to trimming and J lost 0 bases, with 18 bases between them. CDR1 is SNHLY, CDR2 FYNNEI, per germline. This CDR3 has 19 amino acids. CDR3 sequence reads: CASSEASGAEELAKNIQYF. The DNA of the CDR3 is TGTGCCAGCAGTGAAGCGTCAGGGGCAGAAGAATTAGCCAAAAACATTCAGTACTTC.

This clone was picked up a small number of times. The chain recombines TRBV4-1 with TRBJ2-1; D remains ambiguous. This CDR3 comprises 14 residues. CDR1 is MGHRA, CDR2 YSYEKL, per germline. The V and J ends lost 0 bases and 6 bases respectively, with 9 bases between them. CDR3 in DNA: TGCGCCAGCAGCCAAGAGGGGATTGGCAATGAGCAGTTCTTC. The encoded protein is CASSQEGIGNEQFF.

V gene TRBV30 combines with J gene TRBJ2-7; D gene ambiguous. CDR3 size: 12 residues. The germline V gene encodes CDR1 GTSNPN and CDR2 SVGIG (reference sequence). V was clipped by 5 bases and J by 6 bases, with 14 bases between them. The CDR3 protein is CAWVDVSGEQYF. The CDR3 bases are TGTGCCTGGGTGGACGTATCCGGCGAGCAGTACTTC.

This rearrangement joins TRBV7-6 to TRBJ2-7; 8 bases match TRBD1. This CDR3 contains 14 residues. The germline V gene has CDR1 SGHVS and CDR2 FNYEAQ. Trimming removed 3 bases from V and 3 bases from J; junction bases left unmatched: 4. In nucleotides, the CDR3 is TGTGCCAGCAGCTTTGGACAGGGACGCTACGAGCAGTACTTC. This translates into CASSFGQGRYEQYF.

This clone is a singleton in its sample. The CDR3 reads CAWTPVLNTEAFF. The CDR3, as DNA: TGTGCCTGGACGCCCGTACTGAACACTGAAGCTTTCTTT. V usage is TRBV30 and J usage is TRBJ1-1; D is unclear. This CDR3 region has 13 residues. In germline, CDR1 is GTSNPN, CDR2 SVGIG (reference sequence). V lost 4 bases to trimming and J lost 0 bases, with 9 bases between them.

The chain links TRBV5-1 to TRBJ2-2; TRBD1 matches at 10 bases. Germline assignment: CDR1 SGHRS and CDR2 YFSETQ. Losses at the gene ends were 5 bases for V and 5 bases for J; bases not matched to a gene: 6. The length of the CDR3 is 15 residues. The CDR3 region is CASRPDRGRTGELFF. In DNA, the CDR3 is TGCGCCAGCAGACCCGACAGGGGGCGAACCGGGGAGCTGTTTTTT.

The chain carries TRBV30 and TRBJ1-4; D possibly corresponds to TRBD1 (6 bases). Germline-derived CDR1 and CDR2 are GTSNPN and SVGIG (reference sequence). This CDR3 is built from 13 residues. The V gene lost 2 bases and the J gene lost 6 bases, with 10 bases spanning the gap. As DNA, the CDR3 is TGTGCCTGGAGTCCATACAGGGATGAAAAACTGTTTTTT. Its protein is CAWSPYRDEKLFF.

Only a few counts were recorded for this clone. The chain joins TRBV14 to TRBJ2-1; possible D gene TRBD2, 6 bases. V lost 2 bases, J lost 2 bases, and 10 bases lay in between. This CDR3 region has 15 residues. CDR1 and CDR2 from the germline V gene are SGHDN and FVKESK. CDR3 in DNA: TGTGCCAGCAGCCAAAGGAGGGAACCCTACAATGAGCAGTTCTTC. This encodes CASSQRREPYNEQFF.

The chain combines TRBV5-6 with TRBJ1-1, with D hard to call. CDR1 and CDR2 from the germline V gene are SGHDT and YYEEEE. The ends were cut back, 0 bases at V and 7 bases at J, with 7 bases in the middle. CDR3 size: 12 residues. This chain's CDR3 is CASSLGTREAFF. CDR3 coding DNA: TGTGCCAGCAGCTTGGGCACCCGTGAAGCTTTCTTT.

Comment on this clone: The sample has other DNA sequences that encode this CDR3 too. The CDR3 reads CASSLSGSNQPQHF. DNA for the CDR3: TGTGCCAGCAGTTTGTCCGGTAGCAATCAGCCCCAGCATTTT. V is TRBV27 and J is TRBJ1-5; D unresolved. V lost 3 bases to trimming and J lost 0 bases, with 6 bases between them. From germline, CDR1 is MNHEY and CDR2 SMNVEV (reference sequence). This CDR3 spans 14 amino acids.

This clone turned up a few times. The chain joins TRBV4-3 to TRBJ2-6; D is uncertain. The V end lost 1 base, the J end lost 4 bases, and 8 bases lay between the germline ends. Germline assignment: CDR1 LGHNA and CDR2 YSLEER. The CDR3 covers 15 residues. The CDR3 loop reads CASSQGHSGANVLTF. CDR3 DNA sequence: TGCGCCAGCAGCCAAGGACACTCCGGGGCCAACGTCCTGACTTTC.

The chain carries TRBV29-1 and TRBJ2-3; D is undetermined. Trimming took 5 bases from V and 1 from J, leaving 7 bases between them. CDR1 and CDR2 (germline): SQVTM, ANQGSEA. This CDR3 is built from 12 residues. The CDR3 sequence is CSVPRGTDTQYF. As DNA, the CDR3 is TGCAGCGTTCCTAGGGGCACAGATACGCAGTATTTT.

This clone has more than one count but fewer than ten. The chain joins TRBV7-3 to TRBJ2-3; D not certain. V lost 0 bases and J lost 2, with 9 bases in between. The CDR3 runs 15 residues. CDR1 is SGHTA, CDR2 FQGTGA, per germline. CDR3 DNA sequence: TGTGCCAGCAGCTTAACGCCCAGCCACACAGATACGCAGTATTTT. Its protein product is CASSLTPSHTDTQYF.

This chain links TRBV7-2 with TRBJ1-5; 9 nucleotides line up with TRBD1. The length of the CDR3 is 16 residues. V lost 4 bases and J lost 4; bases outside the gene matches: 8. Germline V gene sequence: CDR1 SGHTA, CDR2 FQGNSA. CDR3 in amino acids: CASSSPGQGMNQPQHF. The CDR3 DNA follows: TGTGCCAGCAGCTCCCCGGGACAGGGAATGAATCAGCCCCAGCATTTT.

The sample holds a few counts of this clone. The chain has TRBV4-1 and TRBJ1-4; D is unclear. The length of the CDR3 is 14 residues. CDR1 and CDR2 from the germline V gene are MGHRA and YSYEKL. Deletions cut 1 base from V and 8 bases from J, with 11 bases between. Here the CDR3 DNA reads TGCGCCAGCAGCCAAGTCGGATTACAGGAAAAACTGTTTTTT. This gives the protein CASSQVGLQEKLFF.

The chain joins TRBV5-6 to TRBJ1-1; D may be TRBD1 (5 bases). The CDR3 loop spans 12 amino acids. V shed 5 bases and J shed 5 bases, with 10 bases lying between them. The germline CDR1 and CDR2 sequences are SGHDT and YYEEEE. The CDR3 DNA reads TGTGCCAGCAGGAAGGGACTAACTGAAGCTTTCTTT. This encodes CASRKGLTEAFF.

The chain combines TRBV30 with TRBJ2-7; possibly TRBD2 for D (5 bases). Germline V CDR1 and CDR2: GTSNPN, SVGIG (reference sequence). The germline V and J ends were trimmed by 0 bases and 5 bases, with 11 bases remaining between them. The CDR3 is 13 residues long. This CDR3 is CAWSVGSGNEQYF. In nucleotides, the CDR3 is TGTGCCTGGAGTGTAGGGTCCGGGAACGAGCAGTACTTC.

J is TRBJ2-2 and V is TRBV6-5, with 8 positions matching TRBD2. V gave up 6 bases and J gave up 4 bases; unmatched junction bases: 7. This CDR3 is built from 15 residues. Germline CDR1 is MNHEY and CDR2 is SVGAGI. CDR3 amino acids: CASRSGGPGTGELFF. Written as DNA, the CDR3 is TGTGCCAGCAGGTCGGGGGGGCCGGGCACCGGGGAGCTGTTTTTT.

The V gene is TRBV9, the J gene TRBJ1-1; a possible D gene is TRBD1 (6 bases). Germline CDR1 SGDLS, CDR2 YYNGEE. This CDR3 has 13 residues. Trimming stripped 1 base from V and 7 bases from J, with 11 bases between. DNA for the CDR3: TGTGCCAGCAGCGTAATTGGACAGAGTGAAGCTTTCTTT. This translates into CASSVIGQSEAFF.

Written as DNA, the CDR3 is TGTGCCAGCAGCGTAGATCTGGGTCGAAACTATGGCTACACCTTC. This sequence encodes CASSVDLGRNYGYTF. This sequence joins TRBV9 and TRBJ1-2; no definite D call. With 0 bases removed from V and 2 bases from J, the gap between germline ends came to 11 bases. Germline assignment: CDR1 SGDLS and CDR2 YYNGEE. The CDR3 contains 15 residues.